The 27 T cell receptor beta chains reported below all come from one sample, sequenced in a study of blood T cell repertoires in COVID-19. Sequenced by immunoSEQ multiplex PCR; TCRdb stores in-frame clones only, minus some. The profile covers 140,000 to 150,000 clones, with over 70% appearing a single time and approximately 45% taken by the ten largest. What was sequenced was peripheral blood. The origin of the receptors is a human donor in a cohort sampled during active COVID-19.

V gene TRBV24-1 combines with J gene TRBJ1-2; 10 bases map to TRBD1. Germline values: CDR1 KGHDR, CDR2 SFDVKD. This CDR3 has 13 amino acids. V was clipped by 5 bases and J by 10 bases; unmatched bases: 6. The CDR3 loop reads CATSARDRGLYTF. For the CDR3, the DNA is TGTGCCACCAGTGCCAGGGACAGGGGCCTCTACACCTTC.

This chain connects TRBV28 to TRBJ1-2, with a possible D match to TRBD1 (6 bases). There are 13 residues in the CDR3. The germline V and J ends were trimmed by 9 bases and 8 bases, with 19 bases remaining between them. Germline V lookup: CDR1 MDHEN, CDR2 SYDVKM. Here the CDR3 reads CASTSGTNFGYTF. The CDR3 coding sequence is TGTGCCAGTACCTCCGGGACAAATTTCGGCTACACCTTC.

V is TRBV19 and J is TRBJ1-6; D call uncertain. Trimming took off 6 bases at V and 3 bases at J, with 15 bases between the two ends. CDR1 and CDR2 from the germline V gene are LNHDA and SQIVND (reference sequence). The CDR3 has 16 amino acids. In DNA, the CDR3 is TGTGCCAGTAGCAAAACAAGACATGACTATAATTCACCCCTCCACTTT. It translates to CASSKTRHDYNSPLHF. Using reference TRBV19 and TRBJ1-6 for the parts outside the CDR3, the full variable domain is DGGITQSPKYLFRKEGQNVTLSCEQNLNHDAMYWYRQDPGQGLRLIYYSQIVNDFQKGDIAEGYSVSREKKESFPLTVTSAQKNPTAFYLCASSKTRHDYNSPLHFGNGTRLTVT.

This sequence joins TRBV6-2 or TRBV6-3 and TRBJ1-2; no clear D gene. Deletions cut 4 bases from V and 2 bases from J, with 17 bases between. The CDR3 runs to 16 residues. The germline V gene has CDR1 MNHEY and CDR2 SVGEGT. The CDR3 nucleotides read TGTGCCAGCAGTTCGGTCCTCTCGGGAGGGAACTATGGCTACACCTTC. Translated: CASSSVLSGGNYGYTF.

V gene TRBV10-3 combines with J gene TRBJ1-6, with D possibly being TRBD1 (6 bases). CDR3 size: 14 residues. Germline-derived CDR1 and CDR2 are ENHRY and SYGVKD. Trimming removed 5 bases at V and 10 bases at J, with 15 bases between. This CDR3 is CAISPTGTVSPLHF. CDR3 sequence (DNA): TGTGCCATCAGTCCAACAGGGACGGTGTCACCCCTCCACTTT.

The V call is TRBV5-1, the J call TRBJ2-3; 9 bases map to TRBD2. V lost 3 bases and J lost 4; bases outside the gene matches: 9. Germline loops: CDR1 SGHRS, CDR2 YFSETQ. The CDR3 contains 16 residues. CDR3 sequence (DNA): TGCGCCAGCAGCTCTCTGGCGGGAGGGCTCGCAGATACGCAGTATTTT. Protein product: CASSSLAGGLADTQYF.

The rearrangement joins TRBV18 to TRBJ2-3, with D possibly TRBD1 on 6 matching bases. CDR3 size: 15 residues. The V end was cut by 8 bases, the J end by 2 bases, with 17 bases between. The germline CDR1 and CDR2 sequences are KGHSH and LQKENI. The CDR3, as DNA: TGTGCCAGCCCCCCCCTCGAGGGGGTCACAGATACGCAGTATTTT. Translated, it gives CASPPLEGVTDTQYF.

This sequence joins TRBV5-1 and TRBJ2-1, with 8 bases lining up with TRBD1. CDR1 is SGHRS, CDR2 YFSETQ, per germline. This CDR3 spans 13 amino acids. V was pared by 4 bases and J by 7 bases, with 4 bases of the junction left unmatched. Here the CDR3 reads CASSENRGNEQFF. The CDR3 DNA reads TGCGCCAGCAGCGAAAACAGGGGGAATGAGCAGTTCTTC. Full variable domain (remainder filled in from reference TRBV5-1 and TRBJ2-1): KAGVTQTPRYLIKTRGQQVTLSCSPISGHRSVSWYQQTPGQGLQFLFEYFSETQRNKGNFPGRFSGRQFSNSRSEMNVSTLELGDSALYLCASSENRGNEQFFGPGTRLTVL.

J is TRBJ2-7 and V is TRBV6-2 or TRBV6-3, with a tentative D call TRBD1 (5 bases). Per germline, CDR1 MNHEY and CDR2 SVGEGT. The CDR3 runs 12 residues. Trimming took 5 bases from V and 3 from J, leaving 8 bases between them. CDR3 DNA: TGTGCCAGCAGTGACAGACACTACGAGCAGTACGTC. Its protein product is CASSDRHYEQYV.

In this sample, this clone turned up once. The rearrangement joins TRBV6-2 or TRBV6-3 to TRBJ2-2, with 9 nucleotides matching TRBD1. The CDR3 spans 16 residues. The germline V gene encodes CDR1 MNHEY and CDR2 SVGEGT. J was trimmed by 4 bases and V by 2 bases; bases with no gene match: 5. CDR3 loop: CASSYRDRVPTGELFF. As DNA, the CDR3 is TGTGCCAGCAGTTACAGGGACAGGGTCCCCACCGGGGAGCTGTTTTTT.

The gene calls are TRBV27 and TRBJ2-1; TRBD2 matches at 7 bases. There are 19 residues in the CDR3. Trimming cost V 3 bases and J 5 bases; bases outside gene matches: 19. Germline CDR1 MNHEY, CDR2 SMNVEV (reference sequence). The CDR3 coding sequence is TGTGCCAGCAGTTTTTTTAGGTCACTAGCGAGAGACAGCGACAATGAGCAGTTCTTC. This encodes CASSFFRSLARDSDNEQFF.

The chain employs TRBV19 and TRBJ1-2; TRBD1 matches at 8 bases. Trimming took 6 bases from V and 0 from J; bases not matched to a gene: 3. Looked up from germline, CDR1 is LNHDA and CDR2 is SQIVND (reference sequence). The CDR3 loop spans 14 amino acids. The CDR3 region has the DNA TGTGCCAGTAGCCCGGGACAGGCTAACTATGGCTACACCTTC. This sequence encodes CASSPGQANYGYTF.

The gene calls are TRBV4-2 and TRBJ2-1, with 13 bases that match TRBD2. CDR1 is LGHNA and CDR2 is YNFKEQ in the germline V gene. CDR3 length: 16 residues. With 5 bases clipped from V and 8 bases from J, the junction kept 9 bases outside the gene matches. CDR3 in amino acids: CASSVSTSGGWDEQFF. The CDR3 DNA is TGTGCCAGCAGCGTCTCGACTAGCGGGGGGTGGGATGAGCAGTTCTTC.

The J gene is TRBJ2-7, the V gene TRBV18; D remains ambiguous. Germline V gene sequence: CDR1 KGHSH, CDR2 LQKENI. CDR3 length equals 14 residues. V lost 2 bases and J lost 3, with 11 bases in between. The CDR3 nucleotides are TGTGCCAGCTCACCAGCCGGTTTACTCTACGAGCAGTACTTC. Protein product: CASSPAGLLYEQYF.

The rearrangement joins TRBV11-2 to TRBJ2-1, with D perhaps TRBD2 (6 bases). The CDR3 totals 14 residues. CDR1 is SGHAT and CDR2 is FQNNGV in the germline V gene. V dropped 3 bases and J dropped 9 bases, with 15 bases sitting between them. The CDR3 DNA follows: TGTGCCAGCAGCTTTAGCGGTAGGGTAGTTGAGCAGTTCTTC. Translating gives CASSFSGRVVEQFF.

This clone has just one count. Germline and junction disagree at one end, which may indicate a read error. This chain connects TRBV7-7 to TRBJ2-1; weak D call: TRBD1 (6 bases). Germline CDR1 is SSHAT and CDR2 is FNYEAQ (reference sequence). This CDR3 region has 14 residues. The DNA of the CDR3 is TGTGCTAGCAGCTTGGCAGGGGCTAACAATGAGCAGTTCTTC. Encoded protein: CASSLAGANNEQFF.

The chain is built from TRBV3-1 (or the pseudogene TRBV3-2) and TRBJ2-5; D is unclear. CDR3 length equals 13 residues. Per germline, CDR1 LGHDT and CDR2 YNNKEL (reference sequence). Deletions cut 4 bases from V and 5 bases from J, with 11 bases between. The CDR3 loop is CASSPNTGETQYF. The CDR3 DNA is TGTGCCAGCAGCCCTAATACCGGGGAGACCCAGTACTTC.

The chain recombines TRBV6-6 with TRBJ1-2; D possibly corresponds to TRBD1 (5 bases). Germline V gene sequence: CDR1 MNHNY, CDR2 SVGAGI (reference sequence). CDR3 length equals 15 residues. The V gene lost 0 bases and the J gene lost 2 bases, with 10 bases spanning the gap. The chain's CDR3 is CASSYSRGSNYGYTF. CDR3 bases: TGTGCCAGCAGTTACTCCCGGGGGAGCAACTATGGCTACACCTTC.

The chain links TRBV7-5 to TRBJ2-7; TRBD2 is taken as the D call from the table, unchecked against the DNA. TRBV7-5 constitutes a pseudogene. This CDR3 comprises 18 residues. CDR3 in amino acids: CARSLYAGTAPSSYEQYF. The CDR3 nucleotides are TGTGCCAGAAGCCTTTACGCCGGGACTGCGCCTAGTTCCTACGAGCAGTACTTC.

The V call is TRBV19, the J call TRBJ1-2; D is unresolved. V was clipped by 6 bases and J by 3 bases, with 14 bases between them. The CDR3 has 14 amino acids. The germline V gene has CDR1 LNHDA and CDR2 SQIVND (reference sequence). The CDR3 protein is CASSPQAGYYGYTF. The CDR3, as DNA: TGTGCCAGTAGCCCACAAGCGGGGTACTATGGCTACACCTTC.

V gene TRBV6-5 combines with J gene TRBJ1-1, with D unresolved. The CDR3 length is 15 residues. CDR1 MNHEY and CDR2 SVGAGI come from the germline V gene. V lost 0 bases and J 3 bases, leaving 11 bases between the germline ends. This CDR3 is CASSYSMRLHTEAFF. The CDR3 DNA is TGTGCCAGCAGTTACTCGATGAGGCTTCACACTGAAGCTTTCTTT.

The rearrangement uses TRBV2 and TRBJ1-2; 9 nucleotides agree with TRBD1. CDR3 length: 16 residues. Germline CDR1 and CDR2: SNHLY and FYNNEI. V dropped 7 bases and J dropped 6; count of bases not matched to a gene: 15. CDR3 sequence reads: CASKLRTGATLHGYTF. CDR3 nucleotide sequence: TGTGCCAGCAAATTACGGACAGGGGCTACCCTTCATGGCTACACCTTC.

V and J are TRBV5-1 and TRBJ2-6; D uncertain. Germline loops: CDR1 SGHRS, CDR2 YFSETQ. This CDR3 region has 17 residues. V was shortened by 3 bases and J by 1 base, with 14 bases between the two germline ends. For the CDR3, the DNA is TGCGCCAGCAGCTCCGGCACTACCTCGTCTGGGGCCAACGTCCTGACTTTC. Translating gives CASSSGTTSSGANVLTF.

As for this clone: Other nucleotide sequences in the sample specify the same CDR3. The rearrangement links TRBV5-1 to TRBJ1-1; D unresolved. Trimming removed 4 bases at V and 0 bases at J, with 13 bases between. The CDR3 is 15 amino acids. The germline gives CDR1 SGHRS, CDR2 YFSETQ. CDR3 loop: CASSLADRMNTEAFF. CDR3 nucleotides: TGCGCCAGCAGCCTAGCCGACCGAATGAACACTGAAGCTTTCTTT.

The chain has TRBV2 and TRBJ1-4; D remains ambiguous. The CDR3 totals 12 residues. The germline V and J ends were trimmed by 10 bases and 7 bases, with 13 bases remaining between them. Germline assignment: CDR1 SNHLY and CDR2 FYNNEI. The CDR3 sequence: CATKDNTEKLFF. The DNA of the CDR3 is TGTGCCACCAAAGACAATACTGAAAAACTGTTTTTT.

The V gene is TRBV25-1, the J gene TRBJ1-1; unclear D gene. The V and J ends lost 1 base and 0 bases respectively, with 18 bases between them. Germline V lookup: CDR1 MGHDK, CDR2 SYGVNS. The CDR3 is 18 residues long. The chain's CDR3 is CASSESYVGAHMNTEAFF. CDR3 in DNA: TGTGCCAGCAGTGAATCCTACGTTGGTGCGCATATGAACACTGAAGCTTTCTTT.

V usage is TRBV3-1 (or the pseudogene TRBV3-2) and J usage is TRBJ2-3; 10 positions match TRBD2. The CDR3 runs 17 residues. Germline V lookup: CDR1 LGHDT, CDR2 YNNKEL (reference sequence). V was clipped by 4 bases and J by 5 bases; unmatched bases: 12. CDR3 region: CASSPSRVAGGRDTQYF. The CDR3 DNA sequence: TGTGCCAGCAGCCCCTCCAGGGTAGCGGGGGGCCGAGATACGCAGTATTTT.